Sequencing of this T cell receptor beta chain was carried out in a study of tumor-infiltrating lymphocytes in primary liver carcinoma. Blood RNA originated from unsorted whole blood, with germline DNA additionally extracted. The CDR3 is 13 amino acids. With 8 bases removed from V and 0 bases from J, the gap between germline ends came to 13 bases. Germline lookup yields CDR1 SQVTM and CDR2 ANQGSEA. To note about this clonotype: A read error may be the cause here, since a much bigger clone is one base away.

A primer matching the constant region was used to make TCR beta cDNA from approximately 520 ng of total RNA. Library construction for TCR beta comprised three nested multiplex PCR rounds performed with slightly modified ARM-PCR. The two initial PCR rounds, roughly 9 cycles each, used TRBV1-TRBV30 forward and C-beta reverse primers. TCRdb re-analysed the multiplex PCR reads in MiXCR, keeping a single row per CDR3 protein. The sample lists some 180,000 distinct CDR3 sequences, less than 65% occurring once. This clonotype was obtained from a man between 35 and 55 years old with primary liver carcinoma and hepatitis B virus infection. Sequencing used peripheral blood. V usage is TRBV29-1 and J usage is TRBJ1-1; no reliable D call. The CDR3 spells CSLRSTVNTEAFF. CDR3 in DNA: TGCAGCCTGAGGAGCACAGTGAACACTGAAGCTTTCTTT.